This is a list of T cell receptor beta chains from one sample in a study of glioma-infiltrating T cells after dendritic cell vaccination. Measured with immunoSEQ multiplex PCR; TCRdb has only the in-frame clones, and not every one. The data hold roughly 88,000 clones, with about 81% observed a single time. The source was blood, collected after dendritic cell vaccination. The receptors shown here come from a human donor with glioblastoma. Each CDR3 is given with its conserved first and last residue. Each record gives: J gene, clone size, D gene, V gene, CDR3 protein, CDR3 DNA. The D gene is left open where the match is weak. The listing skips clone size in some rows; elsewhere it reads once, few, many or a size class.

>TRBJ2-1|once|TRBD2|TRBV9
CASSTRTSGRGEQFF
TGTGCCAGCAGCACCCGGACTAGCGGGAGAGGTGAGCAGTTCTTC
>TRBJ1-3|NA|NA|TRBV5-1
CASSSGVVAGNTIYF
TGCGCCAGCAGCTCGGGGGTAGTTGCTGGAAACACCATATATTTT
>TRBJ1-1|NA|NA|TRBV5-6
CASSMPGLNTEAFF
TGTGCCAGCAGCATGCCGGGACTTAACACTGAAGCTTTCTTT
>TRBJ2-4|NA|TRBD1|TRBV19
CASSIRTGQAKNIQYF
TGTGCCAGTAGTATTCGGACAGGACAAGCCAAAAACATTCAGTACTTC
>TRBJ2-5|NA|TRBD2|TRBV5-4
CASSLKREGRETQYF
TGTGCCAGCAGCTTAAAGCGGGAGGGCCGGGAGACCCAGTACTTC
>TRBJ1-6|few|NA|TRBV6-5
CASSYSPDSSKSPLHF
TGTGCCAGCAGTTACTCTCCAGACAGTTCAAAATCACCCCTCCACTTT
>TRBJ1-5|NA|TRBD1|TRBV5-1
CASRRDRNSNQPQHF
TGCGCCAGCAGACGGGACAGGAATAGCAATCAGCCCCAGCATTTT
>TRBJ2-7|NA|TRBD1|TRBV6-1
CASRGTGGYQQYF
TGTGCCAGCAGGGGGACAGGGGGTTACCAGCAGTACTTC
>TRBJ1-5|NA|NA|TRBV19
CASGTLYSNQPQHF
TGTGCCAGTGGGACATTGTATAGCAATCAGCCCCAGCATTTT
>TRBJ2-5|NA|TRBD2|TRBV4-1
CASSQDSPLAGQETQYF
TGCGCCAGCAGCCAAGATTCTCCACTAGCGGGCCAAGAGACCCAGTACTTC
>TRBJ1-2|once|NA|TRBV19
CASNEAGLANYGYTF
TGTGCCAGTAACGAGGCGGGGCTAGCTAACTATGGCTACACCTTC
>TRBJ2-1|NA|NA|TRBV19
CASSRSSYNEQFF
TGTGCCAGTTCGAGAAGCTCCTACAATGAGCAGTTCTTC
>TRBJ2-3|NA|TRBD2|TRBV5-6
CASSLTSGTTDTQYF
TGTGCCAGCAGCTTGACTAGCGGAACTACAGATACGCAGTATTTT
>TRBJ1-6|NA|TRBD1|TRBV18
CASSPTGAYNSPLHF
TGTGCCAGCTCACCGACAGGGGCTTATAATTCACCCCTCCACTTT
>TRBJ1-3|NA|NA|TRBV5-6
CASSLVGGSGNTIYF
TGTGCCAGCAGCTTGGTCGGTGGTTCTGGAAACACCATATATTTT
>TRBJ2-3|NA|NA|TRBV7-9
CASSLQATSTDTQYF
TGTGCCAGCAGCTTACAGGCGACAAGCACAGATACGCAGTATTTT
>TRBJ1-5|NA|TRBD1|TRBV18
CASSGGTGGDQPQHF
TGTGCCAGCTCGGGCGGGACAGGGGGCGATCAGCCCCAGCATTTT
>TRBJ1-6|NA|NA|TRBV7-2
CASSLGFGWNSPLHF
TGTGCCAGCAGCTTAGGGTTCGGGTGGAATTCACCCCTCCACTTT
>TRBJ1-2|NA|TRBD1|TRBV4-1
CASSQNMDGTGGLYGYTF
TGCGCCAGCAGCCAAAACATGGACGGGACAGGGGGTCTCTATGGCTACACCTTC
>TRBJ2-5|NA|NA|TRBV10-3
CATRDSQETQYF
TGTGCCACGCGGGACTCCCAAGAGACCCAGTACTTC
>TRBJ2-5|few|NA|TRBV11-2
CASSLPRTDPYF
TGTGCCAGCAGCTTACCACGGACAGATCCGTACTTC
>TRBJ1-4|NA|TRBD1|TRBV9
CASSSHQGALEKLFF
TGTGCCAGCAGCTCACACCAGGGGGCGCTTGAAAAACTGTTTTTT
>TRBJ2-2|NA|NA|TRBV5-1
CASSLAVRAAGELFF
TGCGCCAGCAGCTTGGCAGTCAGGGCGGCCGGGGAGCTGTTTTTT
>TRBJ1-4|NA|NA|TRBV5-1
CASSLGSGFMDEKLFF
TGCGCCAGCAGCTTGGGGTCAGGGTTTATGGATGAAAAACTGTTTTTT
>TRBJ2-1|NA|NA|TRBV19
CASSLSYNEQFF
TGTGCCAGTAGTCTGTCCTACAATGAGCAGTTCTTC
>TRBJ2-7|many|NA|TRBV5-1
CASSLPRVDEQYF
TGCGCCAGCAGCTTGCCCCGGGTGGACGAGCAGTACTTC
>TRBJ1-2|NA|TRBD1|TRBV6-5
CASMNRGYGYTF
TGTGCCAGCATGAACAGGGGTTATGGCTACACCTTC
>TRBJ2-1|NA|NA|TRBV7-9
CASSLVRGAWEQFF
TGTGCCAGCAGCTTGGTCCGGGGGGCCTGGGAGCAGTTCTTC
>TRBJ2-3|NA|NA|TRBV11-2
CASSLRWADTQYF
TGTGCCAGCAGCCTCAGGTGGGCAGATACGCAGTATTTT
>TRBJ2-7|NA|NA|TRBV5-6
CASSFPGYVYEQYF
TGTGCCAGCAGCTTTCCGGGTTATGTTTACGAGCAGTACTTC
>TRBJ2-1|NA|TRBD2|TRBV27
CASSLAGGLNEQFF
TGTGCCAGCAGTTTAGCGGGAGGCTTAAATGAGCAGTTCTTC
>TRBJ2-7|NA|NA|TRBV7-2
CASSLQGGPTEQYF
TGTGCCAGCAGCTTACAGGGCGGACCTACCGAGCAGTACTTC
>TRBJ1-1|NA|NA|TRBV27
CASSFLQGMTFF
TGTGCCAGCAGTTTTTTACAGGGAATGACTTTCTTT
>TRBJ2-7|NA|TRBD2|TRBV12-5
CASGLGTSGVTYEQYF
TGTGCTAGTGGTTTGGGGACTAGCGGGGTGACCTACGAGCAGTACTTC
>TRBJ1-1|NA|TRBD1|TRBV6-1
CASSGGITTGGAEAFF
TGTGCCAGCAGTGGGGGGATAACGACAGGGGGGGCTGAAGCTTTCTTT
>TRBJ2-7|NA|TRBD2|TRBV6-5
CASSSRTRSVHEQYF
TGTGCCAGCAGTTCCCGGACTAGATCGGTCCACGAGCAGTACTTC
>TRBJ2-3|NA|NA|TRBV9
CASSAGGRFTDTQYF
TGTGCCAGCAGCGCGGGCGGGCGCTTCACAGATACGCAGTATTTT
>TRBJ2-2|few|NA|TRBV29-1
CSATSGGGNTGELFF
TGCAGCGCGACTTCGGGCGGAGGGAACACCGGGGAGCTGTTTTTT
>TRBJ2-5|once|NA|TRBV5-1
CASSRSSGTLGGETQYF
TGCGCCAGCAGCCGATCCTCCGGGACGCTTGGAGGGGAGACCCAGTACTTC
>TRBJ2-5|NA|TRBD2|TRBV25-1
CASSAWVSGASGSETQYF
TGTGCCAGCAGTGCCTGGGTTTCAGGGGCTAGCGGGAGTGAGACCCAGTACTTC
>TRBJ2-1|NA|TRBD1|TRBV7-8
CASSAGQATGEQFF
TGTGCCAGCAGCGCCGGACAGGCAACGGGTGAGCAGTTCTTC
>TRBJ2-7|NA|NA|TRBV4-2
CASSRTEGSYEQYF
TGTGCCAGCAGCCGGACAGAGGGATCCTACGAACAGTACTTC
>TRBJ2-3|NA|TRBD2|TRBV7-2
CASSLDRWGGTQYF
TGTGCCAGCAGCTTAGATCGGTGGGGGGGTACGCAGTATTTT
>TRBJ2-7|NA|TRBD2|TRBV11-3
CASSSRTSYEQYF
TGTGCCAGCAGCTCTAGGACTAGCTACGAGCAGTACTTC
>TRBJ1-6|NA|TRBD1|TRBV6-1
CASSPTGVLYSPLHF
TGTGCCAGCAGTCCTACAGGGGTACTCTATTCACCCCTCCACTTT
>TRBJ1-2|NA|NA|TRBV5-1
CASSPTQGNYGYTF
TGCGCCAGCAGCCCAACACAGGGTAACTATGGCTACACCTTC
>TRBJ2-6|few|TRBD1|TRBV9
CASSARQGRSGANVLTF
TGTGCCAGCAGCGCCCGACAGGGCCGCTCTGGGGCCAACGTCCTGACTTTC
>TRBJ1-1|NA|NA|TRBV6-1
CASSVEQGTEAFF
TGTGCCAGCAGTGTAGAACAGGGTACTGAAGCTTTCTTT
>TRBJ1-5|NA|NA|TRBV19
CASSTQANQPQHF
TGTGCCAGTAGTACGCAGGCGAATCAGCCCCAGCATTTT
>TRBJ2-3|NA|NA|TRBV7-2
CASSLAVGGDTQYF
TGTGCCAGCAGCTTAGCAGTGGGGGGAGATACGCAGTATTTT
>TRBJ2-5|NA|NA|TRBV5-1
CASNGESVETQYF
TGCGCCAGCAACGGGGAGTCGGTAGAGACCCAGTACTTC
>TRBJ2-5|once|NA|TRBV18
CASSLLGPRETQYF
TGTGCCAGCTCGTTACTGGGCCCCAGAGAGACCCAGTACTTC
>TRBJ2-7|NA|TRBD2|TRBV6-4
CASSVEETSGGYEQYF
TGTGCCAGCAGTGTCGAAGAGACTAGCGGGGGTTACGAGCAGTACTTC
>TRBJ2-1|many|NA|TRBV5-1
CASSLGDSAFFSFF
TGCGCCAGCAGCTTGGGGGACTCCGCATTTTTCTCGTTCTTC
>TRBJ2-5|NA|TRBD2|TRBV5-1
CASSLVQAGGGTETQYF
TGCGCCAGCAGCTTGGTACAGGCGGGGGGCGGGACGGAGACCCAGTACTTC
>TRBJ2-2|NA|TRBD1|TRBV2
CATKQGTVNTGELFF
TGTGCCACCAAACAGGGGACAGTGAACACCGGGGAGCTGTTTTTT
>TRBJ1-3|once|NA|TRBV7-2
CASSPLGGGNTIYF
TGTGCCAGCAGCCCTTTAGGAGGTGGAAACACCATATATTTT